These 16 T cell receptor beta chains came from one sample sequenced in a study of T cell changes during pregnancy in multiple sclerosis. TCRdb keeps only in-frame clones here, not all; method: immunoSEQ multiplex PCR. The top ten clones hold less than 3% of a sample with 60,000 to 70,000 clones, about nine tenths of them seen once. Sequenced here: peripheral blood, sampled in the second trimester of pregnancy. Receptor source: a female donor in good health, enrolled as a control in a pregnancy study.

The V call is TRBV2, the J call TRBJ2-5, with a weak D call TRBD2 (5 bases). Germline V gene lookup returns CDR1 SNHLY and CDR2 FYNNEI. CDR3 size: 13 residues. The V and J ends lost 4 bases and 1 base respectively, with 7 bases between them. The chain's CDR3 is CASSGTVQETQYF. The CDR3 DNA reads TGTGCCAGCAGTGGGACTGTCCAAGAGACCCAGTACTTC.

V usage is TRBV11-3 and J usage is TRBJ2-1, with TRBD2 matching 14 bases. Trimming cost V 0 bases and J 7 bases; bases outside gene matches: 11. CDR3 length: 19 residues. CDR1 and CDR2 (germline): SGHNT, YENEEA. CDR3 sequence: CASSLDSPRTSGRPNEQFF. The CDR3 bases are TGTGCCAGCAGCTTAGATAGTCCACGGACTAGCGGGAGGCCTAATGAGCAGTTCTTC.

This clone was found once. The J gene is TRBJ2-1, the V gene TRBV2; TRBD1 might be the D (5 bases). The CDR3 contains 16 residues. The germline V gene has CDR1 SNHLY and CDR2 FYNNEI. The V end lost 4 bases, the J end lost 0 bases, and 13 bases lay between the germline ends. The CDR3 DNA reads TGTGCCAGCAGTGGCCCCCAGGGTGGCTCCTACAATGAGCAGTTCTTC. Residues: CASSGPQGGSYNEQFF.

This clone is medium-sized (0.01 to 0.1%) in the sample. The CDR3 DNA reads as TGTGCCAGCAGTGACGGGACTCAAGAGACCCAGTACTTC. Its translation: CASSDGTQETQYF. The chain employs TRBV6-4 and TRBJ2-5, with D perhaps matching TRBD2 (6 bases). The CDR3 spans 13 residues. Germline assignment: CDR1 MRHNA and CDR2 SNTAGT. V was clipped by 2 bases and J by 2 bases, with 6 bases between them.

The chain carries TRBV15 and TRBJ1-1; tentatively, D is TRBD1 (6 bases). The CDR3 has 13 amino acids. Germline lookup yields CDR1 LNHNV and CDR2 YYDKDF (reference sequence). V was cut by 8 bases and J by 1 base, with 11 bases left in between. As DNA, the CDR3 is TGTGCCACCGGGGGCGGATGGAACACTGAAGCTTTCTTT. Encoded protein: CATGGGWNTEAFF.

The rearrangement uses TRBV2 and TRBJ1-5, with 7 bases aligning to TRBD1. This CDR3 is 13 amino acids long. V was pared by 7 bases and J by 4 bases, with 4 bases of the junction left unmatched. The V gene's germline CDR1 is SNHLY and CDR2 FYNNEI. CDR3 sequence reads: CASKDRVNQPQHF. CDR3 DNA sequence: TGTGCCAGCAAAGACAGGGTAAATCAGCCCCAGCATTTT. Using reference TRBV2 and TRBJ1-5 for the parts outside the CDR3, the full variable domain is EPEVTQTPSHQVTQMGQEVILRCVPISNHLYFYWYRQILGQKVEFLVSFYNNEISEKSEIFDDQFSVERPDGSNFTLKIRSTKLEDSAMYFCASKDRVNQPQHFGDGTRLSIL.

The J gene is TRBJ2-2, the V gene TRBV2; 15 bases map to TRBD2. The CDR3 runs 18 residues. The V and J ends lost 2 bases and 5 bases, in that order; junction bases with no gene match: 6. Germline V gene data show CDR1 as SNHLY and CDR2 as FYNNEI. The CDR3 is CASSEILGLAGGTGELFF. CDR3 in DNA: TGTGCCAGCAGTGAAATTCTGGGACTAGCGGGGGGAACCGGGGAGCTGTTTTTT. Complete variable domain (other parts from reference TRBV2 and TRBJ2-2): EPEVTQTPSHQVTQMGQEVILRCVPISNHLYFYWYRQILGQKVEFLVSFYNNEISEKSEIFDDQFSVERPDGSNFTLKIRSTKLEDSAMYFCASSEILGLAGGTGELFFGEGSRLTVL.

CDR3 sequence reads: CASIPGQGPYEQYF. CDR3 DNA: TGTGCCAGCATCCCGGGACAGGGCCCCTACGAGCAGTACTTC. The chain carries TRBV7-9 and TRBJ2-7; TRBD1 matches at 9 bases. The germline CDR1 and CDR2 sequences are SEHNR and FQNEAQ (reference sequence). There are 14 residues in the CDR3. V lost 7 bases, J lost 2 bases, and 6 bases stayed unmatched.

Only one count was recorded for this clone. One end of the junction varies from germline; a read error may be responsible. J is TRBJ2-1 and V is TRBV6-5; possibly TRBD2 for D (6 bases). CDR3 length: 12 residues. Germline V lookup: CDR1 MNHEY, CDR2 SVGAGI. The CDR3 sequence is CASSTSYDEQFF. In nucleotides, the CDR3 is TGTGCCAGCAGTACTAGCTACGATGAGCAGTTCTTC.

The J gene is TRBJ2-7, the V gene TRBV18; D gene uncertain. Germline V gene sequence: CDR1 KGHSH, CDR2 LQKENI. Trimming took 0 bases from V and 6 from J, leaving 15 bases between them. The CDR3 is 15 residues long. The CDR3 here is CASSPPSVQMGEQYF. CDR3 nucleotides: TGTGCCAGCTCACCACCGTCGGTACAGATGGGCGAGCAGTACTTC.

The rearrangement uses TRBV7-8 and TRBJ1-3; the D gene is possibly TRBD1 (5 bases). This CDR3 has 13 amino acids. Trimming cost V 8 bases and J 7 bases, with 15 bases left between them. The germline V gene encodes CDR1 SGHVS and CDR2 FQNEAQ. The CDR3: CASLRGGGNTIYF. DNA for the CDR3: TGTGCCAGCTTGCGGGGTGGGGGGAACACCATATATTTT.

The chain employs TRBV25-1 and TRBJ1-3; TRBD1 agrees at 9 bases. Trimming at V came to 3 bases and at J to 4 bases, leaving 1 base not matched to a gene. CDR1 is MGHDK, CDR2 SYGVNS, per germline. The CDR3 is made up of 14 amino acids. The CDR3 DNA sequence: TGTGCCAGCAGTGAGACAGGGGGAGGAAACACCATATATTTT. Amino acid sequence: CASSETGGGNTIYF.

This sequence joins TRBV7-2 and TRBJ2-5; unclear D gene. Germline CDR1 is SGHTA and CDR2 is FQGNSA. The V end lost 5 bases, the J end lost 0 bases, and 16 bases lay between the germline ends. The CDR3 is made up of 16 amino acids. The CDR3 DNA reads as TGTGCCAGCAGCCCACAAAAGACACTGTACCAAGAGACCCAGTACTTC. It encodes CASSPQKTLYQETQYF.

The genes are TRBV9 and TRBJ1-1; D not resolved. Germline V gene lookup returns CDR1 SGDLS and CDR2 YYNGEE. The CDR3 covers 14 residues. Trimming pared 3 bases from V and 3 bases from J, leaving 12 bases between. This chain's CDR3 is CASSAAVGDTEAFF. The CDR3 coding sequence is TGTGCCAGCAGCGCTGCGGTCGGAGACACTGAAGCTTTCTTT.

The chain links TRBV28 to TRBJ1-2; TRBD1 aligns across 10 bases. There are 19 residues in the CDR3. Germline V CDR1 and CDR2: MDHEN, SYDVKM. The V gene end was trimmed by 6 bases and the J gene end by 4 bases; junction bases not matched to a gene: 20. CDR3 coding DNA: TGTGCCAGCAGACCCTCCAGCGGGGACAGGGGCTATCCCTTCTATGGCTACACCTTC. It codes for CASRPSSGDRGYPFYGYTF.

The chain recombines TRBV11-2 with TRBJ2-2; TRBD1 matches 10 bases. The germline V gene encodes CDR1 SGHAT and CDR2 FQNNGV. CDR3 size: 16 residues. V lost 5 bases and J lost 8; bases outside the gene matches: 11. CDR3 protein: CASSPRGTGEYGELFF. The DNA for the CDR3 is TGTGCCAGCAGCCCCCGTGGGACAGGGGAGTATGGGGAGCTGTTTTTT.